This paragraph reports one TCR beta chain. The target antigen is unknown. The data belong to a study of blood T cells in healthy people across ages. Study-wide results and limits: Aged donors had fewer naive CD4+ cells and lower diversity than long-lived donors. Donor CMV status, an unknown factor, possibly confounded changes in expanded clonotypes. In older individuals, TCR beta diversity per million T cells was lower, falling roughly linearly with age.

Primers used in a second PCR of about 7 to 12 cycles were a sample-barcoded 5' primer and a J-beta primer mix. From each sample, at least 3 million paired-end reads containing CDR3 were obtained. TCRdb reanalysed the 5' RACE reads using MiXCR and keeps one entry per CDR3 protein. The sample shows hundreds of thousands of distinct CDR3 sequences, about half of them seen only once. Sequences were obtained from blood. The TCR comes from an older man in good health.

The CDR3 bases are TGTGCCAGCAGCTTAAATGGGCATAGGGCCATAGATACGCAGTATTTT. Protein product: CASSLNGHRAIDTQYF. The V and J genes are TRBV7-3 and TRBJ2-3; D is unclear. Germline values: CDR1 SGHTA, CDR2 FQGTGA. The CDR3 extends over 16 amino acids. Deletions cut 1 base from V and 5 bases from J, with 16 bases between.